The subject of this entry is one T cell receptor (beta chain). The sample is drawn from a study of blood T cell repertoires in COVID-19. Overall study: Specimens from acute and convalescent COVID-19 originated in the United States, Italy and Spain. The analysed material was cDNA or gDNA that came from T cells, B-cell-depleted T cells, or PBMCs.

Methods used by the authors: Reference gene primer amplification gave nucleated cell count estimates. Clones were sequenced by immunoSEQ multiplex PCR, and TCRdb holds only the in-frame ones, with some missing. V, J and clone size reflect that table, while D and trimming were determined from the DNA. The sample holds fewer than 85,000 clones, about 86% seen once. The germline V gene encodes CDR1 ENHRY and CDR2 SYGVKD. The V gene lost 3 bases and the J gene lost 4 bases, with 28 bases spanning the gap. The CDR3 runs to 19 residues. This clonotype was sampled from a human donor in a cohort sampled during active COVID-19. Sequences were obtained from peripheral blood. J is TRBJ2-7 and V is TRBV10-3; tentative D call: TRBD1 (6 bases). In nucleotides, the CDR3 is TGTGCCATCAGTGACCCCTCTCCGGACAGCCCGGAAAATTTTTACGAGCAGTACTTC. Translation: CAISDPSPDSPENFYEQYF.